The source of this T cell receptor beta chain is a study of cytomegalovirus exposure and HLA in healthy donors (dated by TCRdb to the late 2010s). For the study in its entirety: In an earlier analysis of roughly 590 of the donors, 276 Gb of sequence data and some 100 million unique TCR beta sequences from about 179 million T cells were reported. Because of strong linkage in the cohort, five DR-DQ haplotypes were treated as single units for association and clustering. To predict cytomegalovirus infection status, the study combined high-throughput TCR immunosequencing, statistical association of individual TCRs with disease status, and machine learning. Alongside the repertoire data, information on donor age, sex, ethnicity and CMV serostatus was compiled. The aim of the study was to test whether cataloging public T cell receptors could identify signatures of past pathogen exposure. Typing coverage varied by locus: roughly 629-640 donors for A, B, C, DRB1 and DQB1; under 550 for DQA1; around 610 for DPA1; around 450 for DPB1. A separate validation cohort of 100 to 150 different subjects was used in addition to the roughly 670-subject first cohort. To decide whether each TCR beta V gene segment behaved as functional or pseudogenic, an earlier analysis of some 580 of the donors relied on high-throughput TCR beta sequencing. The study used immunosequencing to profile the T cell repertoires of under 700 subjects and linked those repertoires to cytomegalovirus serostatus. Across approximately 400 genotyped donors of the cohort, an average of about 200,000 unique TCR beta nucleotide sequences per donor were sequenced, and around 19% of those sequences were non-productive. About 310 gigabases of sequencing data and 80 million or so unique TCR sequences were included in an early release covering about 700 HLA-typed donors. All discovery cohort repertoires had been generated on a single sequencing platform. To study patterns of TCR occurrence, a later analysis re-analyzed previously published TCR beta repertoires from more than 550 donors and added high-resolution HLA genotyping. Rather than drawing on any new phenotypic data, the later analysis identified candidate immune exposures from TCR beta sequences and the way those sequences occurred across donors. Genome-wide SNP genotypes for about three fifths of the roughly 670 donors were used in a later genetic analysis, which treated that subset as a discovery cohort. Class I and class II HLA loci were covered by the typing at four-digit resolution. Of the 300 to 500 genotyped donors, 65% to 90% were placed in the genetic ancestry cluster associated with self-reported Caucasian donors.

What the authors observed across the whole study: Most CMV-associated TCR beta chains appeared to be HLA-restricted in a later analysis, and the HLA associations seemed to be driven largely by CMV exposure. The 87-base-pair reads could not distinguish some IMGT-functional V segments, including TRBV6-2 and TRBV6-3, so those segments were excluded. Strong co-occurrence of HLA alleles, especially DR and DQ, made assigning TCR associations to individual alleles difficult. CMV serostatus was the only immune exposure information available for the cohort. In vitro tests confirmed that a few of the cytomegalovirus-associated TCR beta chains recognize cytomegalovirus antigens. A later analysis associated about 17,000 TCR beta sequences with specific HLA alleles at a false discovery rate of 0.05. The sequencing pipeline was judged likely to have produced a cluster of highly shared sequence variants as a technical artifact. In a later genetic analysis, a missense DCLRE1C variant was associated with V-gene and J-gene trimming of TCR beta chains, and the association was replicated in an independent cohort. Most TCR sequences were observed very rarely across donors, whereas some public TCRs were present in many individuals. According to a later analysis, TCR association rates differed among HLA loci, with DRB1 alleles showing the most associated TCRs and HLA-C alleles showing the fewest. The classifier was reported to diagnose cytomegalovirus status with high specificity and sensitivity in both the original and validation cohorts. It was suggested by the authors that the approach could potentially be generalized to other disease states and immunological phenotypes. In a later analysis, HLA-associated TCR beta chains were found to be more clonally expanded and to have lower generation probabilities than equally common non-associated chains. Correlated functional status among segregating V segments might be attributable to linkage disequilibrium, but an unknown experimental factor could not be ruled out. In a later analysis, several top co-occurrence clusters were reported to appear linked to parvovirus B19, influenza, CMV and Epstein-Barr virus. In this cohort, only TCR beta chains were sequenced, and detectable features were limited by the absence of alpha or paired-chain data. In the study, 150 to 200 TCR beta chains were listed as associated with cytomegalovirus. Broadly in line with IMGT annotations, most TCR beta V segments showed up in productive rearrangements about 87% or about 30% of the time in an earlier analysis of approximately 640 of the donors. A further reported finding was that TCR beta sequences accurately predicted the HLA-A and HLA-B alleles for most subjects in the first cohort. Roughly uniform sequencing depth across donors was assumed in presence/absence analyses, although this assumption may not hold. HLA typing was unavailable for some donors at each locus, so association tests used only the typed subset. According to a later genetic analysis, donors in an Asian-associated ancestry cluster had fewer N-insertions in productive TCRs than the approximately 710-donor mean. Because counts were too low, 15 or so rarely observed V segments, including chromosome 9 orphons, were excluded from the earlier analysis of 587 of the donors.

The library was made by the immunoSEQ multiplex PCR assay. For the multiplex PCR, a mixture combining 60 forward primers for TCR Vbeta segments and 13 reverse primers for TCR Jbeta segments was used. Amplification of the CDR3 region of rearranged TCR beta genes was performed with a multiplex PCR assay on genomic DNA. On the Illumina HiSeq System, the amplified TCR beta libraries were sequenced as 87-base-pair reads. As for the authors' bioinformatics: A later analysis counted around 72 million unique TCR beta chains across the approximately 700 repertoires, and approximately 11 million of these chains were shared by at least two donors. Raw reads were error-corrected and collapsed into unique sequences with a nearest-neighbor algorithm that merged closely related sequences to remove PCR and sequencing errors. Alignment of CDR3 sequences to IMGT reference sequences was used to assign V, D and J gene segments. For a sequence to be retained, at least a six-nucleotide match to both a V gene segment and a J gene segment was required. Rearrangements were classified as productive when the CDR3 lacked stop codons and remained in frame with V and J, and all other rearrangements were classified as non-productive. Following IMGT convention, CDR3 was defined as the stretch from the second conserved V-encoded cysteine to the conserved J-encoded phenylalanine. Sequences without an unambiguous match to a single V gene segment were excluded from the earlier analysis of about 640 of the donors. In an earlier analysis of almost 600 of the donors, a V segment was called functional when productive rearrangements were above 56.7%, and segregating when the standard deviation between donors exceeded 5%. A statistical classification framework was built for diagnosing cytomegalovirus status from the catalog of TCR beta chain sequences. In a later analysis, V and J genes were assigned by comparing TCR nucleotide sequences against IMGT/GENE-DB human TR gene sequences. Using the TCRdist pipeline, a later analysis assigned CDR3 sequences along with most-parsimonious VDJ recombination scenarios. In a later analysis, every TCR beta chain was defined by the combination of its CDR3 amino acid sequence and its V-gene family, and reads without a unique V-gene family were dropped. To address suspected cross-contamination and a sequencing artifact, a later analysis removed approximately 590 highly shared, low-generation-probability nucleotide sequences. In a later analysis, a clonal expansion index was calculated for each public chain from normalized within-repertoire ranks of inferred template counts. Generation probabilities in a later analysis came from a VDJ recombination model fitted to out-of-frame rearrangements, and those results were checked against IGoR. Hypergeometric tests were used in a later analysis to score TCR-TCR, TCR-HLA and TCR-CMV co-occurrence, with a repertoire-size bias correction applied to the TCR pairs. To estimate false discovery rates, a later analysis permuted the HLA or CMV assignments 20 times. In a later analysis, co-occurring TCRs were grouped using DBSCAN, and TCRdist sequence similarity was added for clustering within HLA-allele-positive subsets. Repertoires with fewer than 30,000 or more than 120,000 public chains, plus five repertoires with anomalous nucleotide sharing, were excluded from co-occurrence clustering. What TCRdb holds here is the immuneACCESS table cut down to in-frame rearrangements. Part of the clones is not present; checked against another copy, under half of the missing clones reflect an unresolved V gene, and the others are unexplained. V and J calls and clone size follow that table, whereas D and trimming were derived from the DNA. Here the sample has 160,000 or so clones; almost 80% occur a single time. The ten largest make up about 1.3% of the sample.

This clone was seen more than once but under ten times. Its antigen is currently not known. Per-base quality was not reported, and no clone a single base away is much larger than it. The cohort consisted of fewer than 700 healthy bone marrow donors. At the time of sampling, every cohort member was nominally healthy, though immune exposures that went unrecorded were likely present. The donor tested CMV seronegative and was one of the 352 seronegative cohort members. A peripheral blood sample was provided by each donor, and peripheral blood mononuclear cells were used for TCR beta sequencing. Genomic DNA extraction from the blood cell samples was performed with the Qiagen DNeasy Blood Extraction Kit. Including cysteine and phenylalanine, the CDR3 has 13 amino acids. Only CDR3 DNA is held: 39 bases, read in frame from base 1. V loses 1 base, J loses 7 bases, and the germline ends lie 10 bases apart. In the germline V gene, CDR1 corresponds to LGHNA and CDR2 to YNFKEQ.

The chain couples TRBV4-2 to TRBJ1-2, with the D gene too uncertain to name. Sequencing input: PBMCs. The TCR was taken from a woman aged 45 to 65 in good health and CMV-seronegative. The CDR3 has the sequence CASSQAQFPGYTF. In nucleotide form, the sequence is TGTGCCAGCAGCCAAGCACAGTTCCCTGGCTACACCTTC.